This record covers a single T cell receptor (beta chain). The sample contains more than one DNA sequence encoding this CDR3. This entry is derived from a study of cytomegalovirus exposure and HLA in healthy donors. Study in general: Out of approximately 170 million T cells, an earlier analysis found 117 million unique TCR beta sequences in total.

The study ran its PCR with 60 Vbeta and 13 Jbeta primers. The assay was immunoSEQ multiplex PCR, and TCRdb's table has in-frame clones only and misses some. This repertoire includes 91,000 or so clones. Germline V gene sequence: CDR1 SGHNT, CDR2 YYREEE (reference sequence). Trimming stripped 0 bases from V and 4 bases from J, with 7 bases between. This CDR3 is 13 amino acids long. The clonotype comes from a woman aged 25 to 45 in good health and CMV-seronegative. Source material: PBMCs. This chain connects TRBV5-4 to TRBJ2-5; TRBD1 might be the D (5 bases). The CDR3 region has the DNA TGTGCCAGCAGCTTGGGGCAGGGAGAGACCCAGTACTTC. Its protein product is CASSLGQGETQYF.